These T cell receptor beta chains were read from a single sample in a study of response to subunit inactivated influenza vaccine. TCRdb itself ran the RT-PCR reads through MiXCR, one entry per CDR3 protein. The data contain under 500,000 distinct CDR3 sequences, 9.5% to 12% of them singletons. The sequences come from PBMCs from blood, collected roughly 48 days after vaccination. The receptors come from a man aged 45-60 years who received an inactivated influenza vaccine. CDR3s include the opening cysteine and the closing phenylalanine or tryptophan. The order of the fields is V gene, J gene, D gene, CDR3 protein. The D gene is left open where the match is weak.

V: TRBV5-1; J: TRBJ2-7; D: -; CDR3: CASSLSGYASYEQYF
V: TRBV4-2; J: TRBJ1-1; D: -; CDR3: CASTETSRGNTEAFF
V: TRBV28; J: TRBJ2-1; D: -; CDR3: CASTTVGGWDEQFF
V: TRBV7-8; J: TRBJ1-2; D: TRBD1; CDR3: CASSLIGGQGPTYGYTF
V: TRBV28; J: TRBJ1-5; D: -; CDR3: CASSSSGDGLQPQHF
V: TRBV7-9; J: TRBJ2-1; D: TRBD2; CDR3: CASSRTSGRAHEQFF
V: TRBV27; J: TRBJ2-7; D: TRBD1; CDR3: CASSQRQGATYEQYF
V: TRBV24-1; J: TRBJ2-5; D: -; CDR3: CATSDGSGKETQYF
V: TRBV12-3/TRBV12-4; J: TRBJ1-4; D: -; CDR3: CASSTGAEKKLFF
V: TRBV11-2; J: TRBJ2-1; D: TRBD2; CDR3: CASSLLGLAGVPSYNEQFF